In its sample, the clone carrying this TCR beta chain was seen many times. Antigen specificity is unknown. The entry originates in a study of metastatic and nonmetastatic thyroid tumors. Treatment of any kind had been given to no patient before thyroid surgery. V lost 0 bases, J lost 4 bases, and 10 bases lay in between. CDR1 and CDR2 (germline): DFQATT, SNEGSKA (reference sequence). The CDR3 contains 13 residues. Study-level results: When malignant thyroid tumors were compared with benign nodules, TCR beta diversity was reportedly significantly higher in the malignant tumors. This held in both blood and tumor samples.

MiXCR was used by TCRdb to re-call the PCR reads. The sample yields tens of thousands of clones, around 16% seen once. This clonotype was sampled from a female donor with papillary thyroid cancer or a benign thyroid nodule (not recorded which). Some clones in this sample may be carry-over from other donors' samples. The V call is TRBV20-1, the J call TRBJ2-7; D call uncertain. The sequenced sample consisted of blood. DNA for the CDR3: TGCAGTGCTAGAGAATTATTGGGATACGAGCAGTACTTC. Its protein is CSARELLGYEQYF.